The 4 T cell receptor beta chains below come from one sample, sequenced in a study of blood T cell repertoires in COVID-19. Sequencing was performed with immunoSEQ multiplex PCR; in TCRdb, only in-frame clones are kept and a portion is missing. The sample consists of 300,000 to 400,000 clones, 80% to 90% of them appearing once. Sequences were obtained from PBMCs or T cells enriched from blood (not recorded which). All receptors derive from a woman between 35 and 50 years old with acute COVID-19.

CDR3 nucleotide sequence: TGCGCCAGCAGCTCAGGACAGTTCCAAGAGACCCAGTACTTC. It translates to CASSSGQFQETQYF. The chain joins TRBV5-1 to TRBJ2-5, with a possible D match to TRBD1 (6 bases). Germline V gives CDR1 SGHRS, CDR2 YFSETQ. The CDR3 is 14 residues long. V gave up 3 bases and J gave up 1 base, with 10 bases separating them.

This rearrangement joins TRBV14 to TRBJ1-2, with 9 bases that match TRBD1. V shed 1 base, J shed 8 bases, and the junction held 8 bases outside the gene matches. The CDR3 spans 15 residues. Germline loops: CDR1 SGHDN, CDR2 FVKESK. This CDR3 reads CASSQVHRTGEGYTF. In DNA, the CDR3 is TGTGCCAGCAGCCAAGTACACCGGACAGGGGAAGGCTACACCTTC.

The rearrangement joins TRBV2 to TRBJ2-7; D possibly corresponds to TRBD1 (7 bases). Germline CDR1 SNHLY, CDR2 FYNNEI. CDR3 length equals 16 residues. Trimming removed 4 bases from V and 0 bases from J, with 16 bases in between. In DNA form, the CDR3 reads TGTGCCAGCAGTGCCCCATGGCAGGGGGGCTCCTACGAGCAGTACTTC. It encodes CASSAPWQGGSYEQYF.

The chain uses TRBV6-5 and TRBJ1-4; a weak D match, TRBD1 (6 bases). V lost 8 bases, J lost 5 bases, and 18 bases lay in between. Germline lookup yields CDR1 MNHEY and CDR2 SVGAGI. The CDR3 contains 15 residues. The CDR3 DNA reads TGTGCCAGCTTCACTTCGGGGACAAAAAATGAAAAACTGTTTTTT. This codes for CASFTSGTKNEKLFF.